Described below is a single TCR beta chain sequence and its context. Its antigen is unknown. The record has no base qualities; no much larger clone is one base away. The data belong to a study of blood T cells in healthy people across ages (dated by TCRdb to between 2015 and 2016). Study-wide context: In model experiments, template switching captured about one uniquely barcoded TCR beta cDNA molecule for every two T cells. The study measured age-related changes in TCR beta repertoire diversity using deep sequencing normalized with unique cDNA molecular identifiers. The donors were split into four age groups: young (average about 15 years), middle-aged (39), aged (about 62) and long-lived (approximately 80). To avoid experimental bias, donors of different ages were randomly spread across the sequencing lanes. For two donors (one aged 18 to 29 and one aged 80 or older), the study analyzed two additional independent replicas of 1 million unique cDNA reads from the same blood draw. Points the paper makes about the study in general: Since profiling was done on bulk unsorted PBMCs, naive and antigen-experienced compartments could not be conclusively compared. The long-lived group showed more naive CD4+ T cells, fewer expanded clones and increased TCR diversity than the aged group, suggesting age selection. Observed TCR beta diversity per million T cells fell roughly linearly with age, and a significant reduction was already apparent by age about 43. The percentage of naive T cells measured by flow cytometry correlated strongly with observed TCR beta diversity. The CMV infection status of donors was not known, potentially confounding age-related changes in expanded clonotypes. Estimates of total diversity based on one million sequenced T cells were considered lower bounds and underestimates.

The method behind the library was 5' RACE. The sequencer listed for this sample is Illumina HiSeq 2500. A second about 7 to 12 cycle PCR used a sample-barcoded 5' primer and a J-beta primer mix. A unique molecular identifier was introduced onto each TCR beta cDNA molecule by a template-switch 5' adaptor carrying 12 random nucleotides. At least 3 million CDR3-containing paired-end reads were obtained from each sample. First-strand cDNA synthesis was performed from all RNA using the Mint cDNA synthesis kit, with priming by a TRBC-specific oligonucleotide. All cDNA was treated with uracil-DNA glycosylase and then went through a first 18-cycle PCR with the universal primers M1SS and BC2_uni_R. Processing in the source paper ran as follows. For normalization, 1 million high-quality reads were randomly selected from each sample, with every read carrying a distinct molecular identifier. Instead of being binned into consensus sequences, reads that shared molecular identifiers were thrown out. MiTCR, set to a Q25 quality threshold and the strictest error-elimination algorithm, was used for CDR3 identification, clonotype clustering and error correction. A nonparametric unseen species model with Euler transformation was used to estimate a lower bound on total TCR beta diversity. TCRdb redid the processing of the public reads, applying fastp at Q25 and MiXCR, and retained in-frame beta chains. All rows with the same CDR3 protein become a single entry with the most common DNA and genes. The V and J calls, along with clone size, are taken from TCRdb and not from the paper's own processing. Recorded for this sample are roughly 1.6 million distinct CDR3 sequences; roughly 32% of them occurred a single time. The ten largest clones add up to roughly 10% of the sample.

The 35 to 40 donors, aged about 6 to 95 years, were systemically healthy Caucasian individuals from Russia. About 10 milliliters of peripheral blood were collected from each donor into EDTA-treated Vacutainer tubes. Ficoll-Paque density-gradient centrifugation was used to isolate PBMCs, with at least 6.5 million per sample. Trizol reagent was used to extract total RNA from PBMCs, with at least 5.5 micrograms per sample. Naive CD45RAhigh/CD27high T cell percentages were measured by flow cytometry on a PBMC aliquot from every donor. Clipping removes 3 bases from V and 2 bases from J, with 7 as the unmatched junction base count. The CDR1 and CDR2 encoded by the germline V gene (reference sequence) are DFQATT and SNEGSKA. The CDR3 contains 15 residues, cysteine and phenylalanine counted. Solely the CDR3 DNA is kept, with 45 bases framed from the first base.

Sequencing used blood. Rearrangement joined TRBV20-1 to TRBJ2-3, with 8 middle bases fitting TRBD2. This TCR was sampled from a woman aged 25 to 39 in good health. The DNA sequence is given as TGCAGTGCTAGGAGTATAGCGGGGTTCACAGATACGCAGTATTTT. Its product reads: CSARSIAGFTDTQYF.